This TCR beta chain was sequenced in a study of liver allograft versus peripheral blood T cells. Study in general: Repertoires from peripheral blood of liver transplant recipients were compared with those inside their transplanted livers. General study findings and limits: Differences were reported between the T cell receptor repertoires inside liver allografts and those that were detected in peripheral blood.

Trimming removed 4 bases from V and 2 bases from J, with 12 bases in between. The CDR3 has 14 amino acids. Germline CDR1 and CDR2: LNHDA and SQIVND (reference sequence). TCRdb analysed the reads with MiXCR anew, one entry per CDR3 protein. Among 10,000 or so distinct CDR3 sequences listed, 18% were seen once. This clonotype occurred a few times. As yet, its antigen is unknown. The clonotype was recovered from a human patient who had a liver transplant. Some T cells may be transferred from the graft donor. The V and J genes are TRBV19 and TRBJ2-7, with D unclear. The CDR3 region is CASSTAPATYEQYF. In DNA form, the CDR3 reads TGTGCCAGTAGTACCGCCCCAGCGACCTACGAGCAGTACTTC.